This passage covers 14 T cell receptor beta chains from one sample sequenced in a study of T cells in women clearing cervical HPV infection. The assay was immunoSEQ multiplex PCR, and TCRdb's table has in-frame clones only and misses some. In total, the table holds about 25,000 clones. The sample taken for sequencing was blood buffy coat. These receptors came from a woman between 18 and 70 years old with a cervical HPV16 infection that either progressed to CIN3+ or cleared (not recorded which).

Details on this clone: With the read ending 3 residues before the CDR3 end, the germline J gene is used to fill in that end. The chain couples TRBV27 to TRBJ1-5, with a weak D call TRBD1 (6 bases). The CDR3 loop spans 14 amino acids. Trimming left V 5 bases short and J 6 bases short, with 14 bases between. Germline V gene lookup returns CDR1 MNHEY and CDR2 SMNVEV (reference sequence). CDR3 protein: CASSLTGSAQPQHF. The sequenced CDR3 bases are TGTGCCAGCAGTCTAACAGGGTCTGCTCAGCCC.

As for this clone: The read falls 3 residues short of the CDR3 end, and the missing part is taken from the germline J gene. The genes are TRBV5-1 and TRBJ2-3, with TRBD1 identical over 11 bases. CDR3 size: 17 residues. Trimming removed 5 bases from V and 2 bases from J; junction bases left unmatched: 10. CDR1 and CDR2 (germline): SGHRS, YFSETQ. CDR3 region: CASSWTGGTRSTDTQYF. Incomplete CDR3 DNA: TGCGCCAGCAGTTGGACAGGGGGCACCCGTTCCACAGATACG.

With regard to this clone: The junction departs from germline at one end; a sequencing error may be responsible. The read falls 3 residues short of the CDR3 end, and the missing part is taken from the germline J gene. This chain joins TRBV7-2 and TRBJ2-2; tentative D call: TRBD2 (5 bases). The V gene's germline CDR1 is SGHTA and CDR2 FQGNSA. The CDR3 covers 15 residues. The sequenced part of the CDR3 DNA is TGTGCCAGCAGCCACGGTTTAGCGAAAACCGGGGAG. Translation: CASSHGLAKTGE. The entire CDR3 protein is CASSHGLAKTGELFF. The whole variable domain, filled in from reference TRBV7-2 and TRBJ2-2, reads GAGVSQSPSNKVTEKGKDVELRCDPISGHTALYWYRQSLGQGLEFLIYFQGNSAPDKSGLPSDRFSAERTGGSVSTLTIQRTQQEDSAVYLCASSHGLAKTGELFFGEGSRLTVL.

In regard to this clone: The DNA ends 3 residues before the CDR3 does, and the rest of the CDR3 is filled in from the germline J gene. The chain is built from TRBV7-2 and TRBJ2-7; D may be TRBD2 (6 bases). The V gene lost 1 base and the J gene lost 6 bases, with 13 bases spanning the gap. The CDR3 is made up of 14 amino acids. The germline V gene encodes CDR1 SGHTA and CDR2 FQGNSA. The CDR3 loop is CASSLGLVHPEQYF. The CDR3 bases that were read are TGTGCCAGCAGCTTAGGACTAGTCCACCCCGAG.

In regard to this clone: With the read ending 3 residues before the CDR3 end, the germline J gene is used to fill in that end. This chain uses TRBV5-5 with TRBJ2-3; tentative D call: TRBD2 (6 bases). The CDR3 totals 15 residues. Germline CDR1 reads SGHKS; CDR2 reads YYEKEE (reference sequence). The chain's CDR3 is CASSPSSAVQETQYF. The sequenced part of the CDR3 DNA is TGTGCCAGCAGCCCCTCTAGCGCGGTCCAAGAGACG.

As to this clone: Coverage ceases 3 residues before the CDR3 finishes, and the germline J gene fills in the end. V gene TRBV7-2 combines with J gene TRBJ2-3, with 10 bases identical to TRBD1. CDR3 length: 14 residues. Germline CDR1 and CDR2: SGHTA and FQGNSA. V gave up 5 bases and J gave up 4 bases; unmatched junction bases: 3. The sequenced CDR3 bases are TGTGCCAGCAGCCCGGACAGGGGGGCAGATACG. This codes for CASSPDRGADT. The full CDR3 is CASSPDRGADTQYF.

Remarks on this clone: The read halts 3 residues ahead of the CDR3 end, with the missing end drawn from the germline J gene. The rearrangement uses TRBV30 and TRBJ1-2; the D gene is possibly TRBD1 (5 bases). Germline CDR1 reads GTSNPN; CDR2 reads SVGIG (reference sequence). The CDR3 totals 11 residues. CDR3 amino acids: CAWSVTGDYTF. The CDR3 bases that were read are TGTGCCTGGAGTGTTACGGGGGAC. Supplemented by reference TRBV30 and TRBJ1-2, the full variable domain reads SQTIHQWPATLVQPVGSPLSLECTVEGTSNPNLYWYRQAAGRGLQLLFYSVGIGQISSEVPQNLSASRPQDRQFILSSKKLLLSDSGFYLCAWSVTGDYTFGSGTRLTVV.

Points on this clone: Sequencing ends 3 residues short of the CDR3 end; the germline J gene provides the rest. The V and J genes are TRBV27 and TRBJ1-5, with D perhaps TRBD1 (5 bases). Germline assignment: CDR1 MNHEY and CDR2 SMNVEV (reference sequence). The CDR3 is 16 amino acids. V was pared by 4 bases and J by 1 base, with 14 bases between. CDR3 sequence: CASSSGRRTSNQPQHF. The sequenced part of the CDR3 DNA is TGTGCCAGCAGTTCCGGGCGACGGACAAGCAATCAGCCC.

On this clone: The CDR3 end falls 3 residues outside the read, so it is completed with the germline J gene. This chain connects TRBV29-1 to TRBJ1-4; D possibly corresponds to TRBD1 (5 bases). The CDR3 is made up of 12 amino acids. Germline loops: CDR1 SQVTM, CDR2 ANQGSEA. The CDR3 DNA, read in part, is TGCAGCGTCCGGGACTCCACTTCACCA. Its translation: CSVRDSTSP. The complete CDR3 protein is CSVRDSTSPLFF.

With regard to this clone: The read terminates 3 residues before the CDR3 end, so the remaining end is supplied by the germline J gene. The chain couples TRBV19 to TRBJ2-3; 7 bases agree with TRBD1. The V gene's germline CDR1 is LNHDA and CDR2 SQIVND (reference sequence). CDR3 size: 19 residues. This CDR3 reads CASSPSGTDPMGSNQPQYF. The CDR3 bases that were read are TGTGCCAGTAGTCCTTCAGGGACAGATCCCATGGGGAGCAATCAGCCG.

To note about this clone: The read comes to an end 3 residues before the CDR3 does, leaving the germline J gene to fill in the end. This rearrangement joins TRBV6-1 to TRBJ1-2; TRBD1 matches at 7 bases. The CDR3 totals 12 residues. Germline V CDR1 and CDR2: MNHNS, SASEGT. Trimming removed 3 bases from V and 6 bases from J; junction bases left unmatched: 1. CDR3 amino acids: CASSETGNGYTF. CDR3 DNA, as far as it was read: TGTGCCAGCAGTGAGACAGGGAATGGC.

The sequenced CDR3 bases are TGTGCCAGCAGCTTGCGGGGGGCCCTTCCAGAGACC. Residues: CASSLRGALPET. The whole CDR3 sequence is CASSLRGALPETQYF. The chain has TRBV7-2 and TRBJ2-5, with TRBD2 matching over 8 bases. Read sequence stops 3 residues before the CDR3 end, and the germline J gene provides the missing end. The V gene's germline CDR1 is SGHTA and CDR2 FQGNSA. Unmatched junction bases numbered 7, after V lost 3 bases and J lost 4 bases. This CDR3 spans 15 amino acids.

Comments on this clone: Read sequence stops 3 residues before the CDR3 end, and the germline J gene provides the missing end. The chain has TRBV7-3 and TRBJ2-5; 7 positions match TRBD2. CDR1 SGHTA and CDR2 FQGTGA come from the germline V gene. This CDR3 spans 15 amino acids. The CDR3 bases that were read are TGTGCCAGCAGCTTGGCCAGCGGGGCCAAAAATACC. Translating it yields CASSLASGAKNT. The entire CDR3 protein reads CASSLASGAKNTQYF.

Worth noting for this clone: The read terminates 3 residues before the CDR3 end, so the remaining end is supplied by the germline J gene. The V gene is TRBV19, the J gene TRBJ2-3, with 8 nucleotides matching TRBD2. CDR1 and CDR2 (germline): LNHDA, SQIVND (reference sequence). Trimming took 6 bases from V and 2 from J; bases not matched to a gene: 7. There are 15 residues in the CDR3. The covered CDR3 bases are TGTGCCAGTAGGGTCGGGGGGGGGCCCACAGATACG. This encodes CASRVGGGPTDT. The full CDR3 protein reads CASRVGGGPTDTQYF.